The 29 T cell receptor beta chains listed next were all sequenced from one sample in a study of OX40 agonist ivuxolimab in advanced cancers. The protocol was immunoSEQ multiplex PCR, while the TCRdb copy is restricted to in-frame clones and leaves out a portion. This sample has about 64,000 clones, with roughly 84% found just once. The sequencing used CD4+ or CD8+ T cells sorted from blood, collected in a trial of the OX40 agonist ivuxolimab. These receptors were collected from an adult with an advanced solid tumor such as melanoma, head and neck, liver or kidney cancer.

The chain joins TRBV5-1 to TRBJ2-2; 7 bases agree with TRBD2. The germline gives CDR1 SGHRS, CDR2 YFSETQ. V gave up 4 bases and J gave up 7 bases; unmatched junction bases: 7. The CDR3 sequence is 14 residues long. The CDR3, as DNA: TGCGCCAGCAGCCCGGGGCGGGAGTACGGGGAGCTGTTTTTT. It codes for CASSPGREYGELFF. The full variable domain, rest sourced from reference TRBV5-1 and TRBJ2-2, is KAGVTQTPRYLIKTRGQQVTLSCSPISGHRSVSWYQQTPGQGLQFLFEYFSETQRNKGNFPGRFSGRQFSNSRSEMNVSTLELGDSALYLCASSPGREYGELFFGEGSRLTVL.

V is TRBV7-3 and J is TRBJ2-7, with unresolved D. V gave up 4 bases and J gave up 6 bases, with 13 bases separating them. Germline CDR1 and CDR2: SGHTA and FQGTGA. The CDR3 is 13 amino acids. Written as DNA, the CDR3 is TGTGCCAGCAGCTCCGTTTTAAAGGGCGAGCAGTACTTC. Residues: CASSSVLKGEQYF.

This clone was counted once. This CDR3 reads CASKGTSRGEQYF. The CDR3 coding sequence is TGTGCCAGCAAGGGGACTAGCCGGGGCGAGCAGTACTTC. The V call is TRBV28, the J call TRBJ2-7; 9 positions agree with TRBD2. The V gene's germline CDR1 is MDHEN and CDR2 SYDVKM. This CDR3 is 13 amino acids long. The ends lost 7 bases at V and 6 bases at J; junction bases unmatched: 7.

The V call is TRBV5-6, the J call TRBJ2-3; 7 bases are a match to TRBD2. J was trimmed by 4 bases and V by 1 base; bases with no gene match: 9. The CDR3 runs 16 residues. CDR1 and CDR2 from the germline V gene are SGHDT and YYEEEE. CDR3 in amino acids: CASSLMGRGGPDTQYF. The CDR3 nucleotides are TGTGCCAGCAGCTTGATGGGACGGGGAGGGCCAGATACGCAGTATTTT. Together with reference TRBV5-6 and TRBJ2-3, the CDR3 gives the full variable domain: DAGVTQSPTHLIKTRGQQVTLRCSPKSGHDTVSWYQQALGQGPQFIFQYYEEEERQRGNFPDRFSGHQFPNYSSELNVNALLLGDSALYLCASSLMGRGGPDTQYFGPGTRLTVL.

This rearrangement joins TRBV18 to TRBJ2-7; 7 bases line up with TRBD1. The CDR3 contains 11 residues. Unmatched junction bases numbered 1, after V lost 4 bases and J lost 7 bases. Germline CDR1 and CDR2: KGHSH and LQKENI. This chain's CDR3 is CASSRTGEQYF. DNA for the CDR3: TGTGCCAGCTCACGGACAGGAGAGCAGTACTTC.

This rearrangement joins TRBV5-6 to TRBJ2-7; D possibly corresponds to TRBD2 (5 bases). The CDR3 extends over 15 amino acids. V was pared by 0 bases and J by 0 bases, with 10 bases between. Germline V gives CDR1 SGHDT, CDR2 YYEEEE. CDR3 sequence reads: CASSLAGDSSYEQYF. The CDR3 DNA follows: TGTGCCAGCAGCTTGGCCGGGGATAGCTCCTACGAGCAGTACTTC.

This sequence joins TRBV7-9 and TRBJ1-3; 7 nucleotides line up with TRBD1. CDR3 length: 14 amino acids. Trimming at V came to 5 bases and at J to 3 bases, leaving 4 bases not matched to a gene. Germline V lookup: CDR1 SEHNR, CDR2 FQNEAQ (reference sequence). CDR3 region: CASSATGVGNTIYF. In nucleotides, the CDR3 is TGTGCCAGCAGCGCAACAGGGGTTGGAAACACCATATATTTT.

The J gene is TRBJ2-4, the V gene TRBV7-8; TRBD1 might be the D (5 bases). Germline assignment: CDR1 SGHVS and CDR2 FQNEAQ. This CDR3 spans 17 amino acids. V was trimmed by 2 bases and J by 1 base, leaving 15 bases between them. The CDR3 bases are TGTGCCAGCAGCTTAAATACTTGGGGCTTCGCCAAAAACATTCAGTACTTC. Translation: CASSLNTWGFAKNIQYF.

The rearrangement joins TRBV9 to TRBJ2-2; D perhaps matches TRBD1 (6 bases). This CDR3 region has 17 residues. With 3 bases removed from V and 4 bases from J, the gap between germline ends came to 19 bases. Germline V gene sequence: CDR1 SGDLS, CDR2 YYNGEE. CDR3 sequence reads: CASSAVGRGSLTGELFF. For the CDR3, the DNA is TGTGCCAGCAGCGCGGTGGGCAGGGGCTCTCTCACCGGGGAGCTGTTTTTT.

The V and J genes are TRBV7-2 and TRBJ1-6; D is unclear. CDR1 is SGHTA and CDR2 is FQGNSA in the germline V gene. Trimming stripped 5 bases from V and 0 bases from J, with 14 bases between. The CDR3 extends over 17 amino acids. CDR3 amino acids: CASSPRGGSSYNSPLHF. The CDR3 nucleotides read TGTGCCAGCAGCCCCCGGGGAGGGAGCTCCTATAATTCACCCCTCCACTTT.

The CDR3 DNA is TGTGCCAGCCGACTAGCGGGGGGGCCAACGAAGTTCTTC. Protein sequence: CASRLAGGPTKFF. The rearrangement links TRBV30 to TRBJ2-1, with 14 bases matching TRBD2. This CDR3 comprises 13 residues. Per the germline V gene, CDR1 is GTSNPN and CDR2 is SVGIG (reference sequence). V shed 8 bases, J shed 14 bases, and the junction held 11 bases outside the gene matches.

V usage is TRBV11-2 and J usage is TRBJ2-7, with no clear D. Germline V gene sequence: CDR1 SGHAT, CDR2 FQNNGV. This CDR3 is built from 13 residues. V was clipped by 4 bases and J by 0 bases, with 7 bases between them. This CDR3 is CASSWATSYEQYF. CDR3 nucleotides: TGTGCCAGCAGCTGGGCAACCTCCTACGAGCAGTACTTC.

This clone was seen just once. V and J are TRBV11-3 and TRBJ2-2, with D possibly TRBD1 on 5 matching bases. Trimming took 0 bases from V and 6 from J, leaving 8 bases between them. The CDR3 contains 14 residues. Germline loops: CDR1 SGHNT, CDR2 YENEEA. The CDR3 region is CASSLEGVSGELFF. In nucleotides, the CDR3 is TGTGCCAGCAGCTTAGAAGGGGTTTCCGGGGAGCTGTTTTTT.

The gene calls are TRBV5-1 and TRBJ1-4; weak D call: TRBD1 (6 bases). Germline CDR1 reads SGHRS; CDR2 reads YFSETQ. CDR3 length: 14 residues. V dropped 0 bases and J dropped 10 bases, with 13 bases sitting between them. The CDR3 is CASSLDRTVGKLFF. As DNA, the CDR3 is TGCGCCAGCAGCTTGGATAGGACAGTCGGAAAACTGTTTTTT. The full variable domain, in which reference TRBV5-1 and TRBJ1-4 provide the parts outside the CDR3, is KAGVTQTPRYLIKTRGQQVTLSCSPISGHRSVSWYQQTPGQGLQFLFEYFSETQRNKGNFPGRFSGRQFSNSRSEMNVSTLELGDSALYLCASSLDRTVGKLFFGSGTQLSVL.

CDR3 DNA sequence: TGTGCCAGCAGTTTCCCTGGGTTTGGGCTGCGACAGTTCTTC. Amino acid sequence: CASSFPGFGLRQFF. The gene calls are TRBV28 and TRBJ2-1; D ambiguous. The CDR3 is 14 residues long. Trimming removed 3 bases at V and 13 bases at J, with 19 bases between. Germline CDR1 and CDR2: MDHEN and SYDVKM.

The J gene is TRBJ2-7, the V gene TRBV6-1; TRBD2 matches at 11 bases. The CDR3 extends over 14 amino acids. Looked up from germline, CDR1 is MNHNS and CDR2 is SASEGT. J lost 6 bases, V lost 4 bases, and 5 bases had no gene match. CDR3 DNA: TGTGCCAGCAGTGCTGTAGCGGGGGGGGGCGAGCAGTACTTC. It translates to CASSAVAGGGEQYF.

The CDR3 DNA reads as TGTGCCAGCAGCGTAATGGGGACTAGCGGGGGAGAGACCCAGTACTTC. This translates into CASSVMGTSGGETQYF. The chain links TRBV9 to TRBJ2-5; TRBD2 matches 14 bases. V trimming: 1 base; J trimming: 4 bases; junction bases outside the gene matches: 3. The CDR3 runs 16 residues. Germline CDR1 reads SGDLS; CDR2 reads YYNGEE.

This chain connects TRBV28 to TRBJ2-5; D possibly uses TRBD1 or TRBD2 (5 bases each). CDR1 is MDHEN, CDR2 SYDVKM, per germline. V was shortened by 2 bases and J by 5 bases, with 12 bases between the two germline ends. CDR3 length: 14 amino acids. In DNA form, the CDR3 reads TGTGCCAGCAGTTTAAGGGAATGGGGGGAGACCCAGTACTTC. As protein: CASSLREWGETQYF.

V and J are TRBV6-5 and TRBJ2-7; TRBD1 matches at 10 bases. CDR3 size: 14 residues. Germline V lookup: CDR1 MNHEY, CDR2 SVGAGI. V was pared by 6 bases and J by 2 bases, with 4 bases of the junction left unmatched. The CDR3 DNA is TGTGCCAGCAGACGGGGACAGGGGACCTACGAGCAGTACTTC. It specifies CASRRGQGTYEQYF.

The CDR3 is CASTPGYDAGELFF. CDR3 nucleotide sequence: TGTGCCAGTACTCCAGGTTACGACGCCGGGGAGCTGTTTTTT. This chain uses TRBV19 with TRBJ2-2; D call uncertain. Germline loops: CDR1 LNHDA, CDR2 SQIVND (reference sequence). The CDR3 totals 14 residues. The V and J ends lost 7 bases and 6 bases respectively, with 15 bases between them.

The CDR3: CASSPPDGRQETQYF. Here the CDR3 DNA reads TGTGCCAGCTCACCCCCCGACGGCAGACAAGAGACCCAGTACTTC. This rearrangement joins TRBV18 to TRBJ2-5, with D unclear. Germline lookup yields CDR1 KGHSH and CDR2 LQKENI. The CDR3 sequence is 15 residues long. The ends were cut back, 3 bases at V and 2 bases at J, with 13 bases in the middle.

V usage is TRBV5-1 and J usage is TRBJ2-5; a possible D gene is TRBD2 (5 bases). The germline gives CDR1 SGHRS, CDR2 YFSETQ. This CDR3 contains 15 residues. Trimming removed 3 bases at V and 2 bases at J, with 14 bases between. The CDR3 DNA sequence: TGCGCCAGCAGCTCGTCCGGGATTCAACAAGAGACCCAGTACTTC. This gives the protein CASSSSGIQQETQYF.

CDR3 sequence (DNA): TGTGCCAGCTCACCGGCAGGGTTTATGAACACTGAAGCTTTCTTT. Its protein product is CASSPAGFMNTEAFF. The genes are TRBV18 and TRBJ1-1, with D possibly TRBD1 on 5 matching bases. V was clipped by 3 bases and J by 0 bases, with 11 bases between them. The CDR3 has 15 amino acids. CDR1 and CDR2 from the germline V gene are KGHSH and LQKENI.

The chain joins TRBV5-1 to TRBJ2-1; the D gene is possibly TRBD1 (6 bases). CDR3 length equals 15 residues. The germline V and J ends were trimmed by 0 bases and 0 bases, with 7 bases remaining between them. Germline V gene lookup returns CDR1 SGHRS and CDR2 YFSETQ. The CDR3 nucleotides are TGCGCCAGCAGCTTGGGAGGGGGCTCCTACAATGAGCAGTTCTTC. It codes for CASSLGGGSYNEQFF.

J is TRBJ2-5 and V is TRBV27; D not certain. The J call may be mistaken, given a closer DNA end match to TRBJ2-7. The V gene's germline CDR1 is MNHEY and CDR2 SMNVEV (reference sequence). The CDR3 has 14 amino acids. The CDR3 protein is CATGLLGGSYEQYF. The DNA for the CDR3 is TGTGCCACGGGCCTGTTGGGCGGCTCCTACGAGCAGTACTTC.

This chain links TRBV19 with TRBJ2-5; D not certain. The CDR3 contains 13 residues. Trimming shortened V by 4 bases and J by 1 base, and 7 bases separated the two germline ends. Germline V gene lookup returns CDR1 LNHDA and CDR2 SQIVND (reference sequence). CDR3 loop: CASSRSVQETQYF. The CDR3 DNA sequence: TGTGCCAGTAGTAGGTCTGTCCAAGAGACCCAGTACTTC.

The CDR3 DNA follows: TGTGCCAGCAGTGAAGAGGACGACTCCTACGAGCAGTACTTC. Protein: CASSEEDDSYEQYF. The rearrangement uses TRBV6-1 and TRBJ2-7; no firm D call. This CDR3 comprises 14 residues. The germline V gene encodes CDR1 MNHNS and CDR2 SASEGT. The V gene lost 1 base and the J gene lost 0 bases, with 7 bases spanning the gap.

This chain joins TRBV28 and TRBJ2-3; unclear D gene. Trimming removed 4 bases from V and 3 bases from J, with 11 bases in between. This CDR3 has 14 residues. The germline gives CDR1 MDHEN, CDR2 SYDVKM. In DNA, the CDR3 is TGTGCCAGCAGTTCCACGGACGGAACAGATACGCAGTATTTT. Residues: CASSSTDGTDTQYF.

The CDR3 bases are TGTGCCAGCAGCCCGTTCCCGGGCAGGGGGTGGACCGGGGAGCTGTTTTTT. It codes for CASSPFPGRGWTGELFF. The chain links TRBV7-2 to TRBJ2-2; TRBD1 matches 7 bases. Germline CDR1 is SGHTA and CDR2 is FQGNSA. V lost 5 bases to trimming and J lost 5 bases; unmatched junction nucleotides: 14. The CDR3 is 17 residues long.